This TCR beta chain was identified during a study of blood T cell repertoires in COVID-19. Study overall: COVID-19 samples collected from the United States, Italy and Spain covered acute and convalescent phases. T cells, B-cell-depleted T cells, or PBMCs supplied cDNA or gDNA.

Per the authors' pipeline: The authors estimated nucleated cell counts from reference gene primer amplification. Data came from immunoSEQ multiplex PCR; TCRdb stores just in-frame clones and leaves some out. The DNA gave D and trimming, while V, J and clone size come from that table. The sample lists 80,000 to 100,000 clones, roughly 88% occurring once. This clone was found a few times. This receptor was identified in a human donor with active COVID-19. The donor label of this sample is uncertain. Material: peripheral blood.

In DNA form, the CDR3 reads TGCGCCAGCAGGTCCGGGACTTCGAGTTACGAGCAGTACTTC. Encoded protein: CASRSGTSSYEQYF. The chain combines TRBV4-1 with TRBJ2-7; a weak D match, TRBD2 (6 bases). The CDR3 runs to 14 residues. Trimming took 6 bases from V and 4 from J, leaving 16 bases between them. Germline CDR1 MGHRA, CDR2 YSYEKL.